A single sample gave rise to the 24 T cell receptor beta chains below, sequenced in a study of OX40 agonist ivuxolimab in advanced cancers. Sequenced by immunoSEQ multiplex PCR; TCRdb stores in-frame clones only, minus some. The data contain roughly 87,000 clones, approximately 92% of them seen just once; the ten biggest clones take up less than 10%. The sample in question was CD4+ or CD8+ T cells sorted from blood, obtained in a trial of the OX40 agonist ivuxolimab. The receptors were sampled from an adult with an advanced solid tumor such as melanoma, head and neck, liver or kidney cancer.

The chain is built from TRBV14 and TRBJ1-2; 7 bases align to TRBD1. J lost 3 bases, V lost 1 base, and 11 bases had no gene match. The CDR3 has 17 amino acids. CDR1 and CDR2 from the germline V gene are SGHDN and FVKESK. CDR3 region: CASSQVPAGGGHYGYTF. The CDR3 nucleotides read TGTGCCAGCAGCCAAGTTCCCGCGGGAGGGGGCCACTATGGCTACACCTTC.

V is TRBV7-2 and J is TRBJ2-7, with 10 bases identical to TRBD2. The V gene end was trimmed by 11 bases and the J gene end by 4 bases; junction bases not matched to a gene: 8. The CDR3 has 13 amino acids. The germline CDR1 and CDR2 sequences are SGHTA and FQGNSA. The CDR3 region has the DNA TGTGCCGCGAGCGGGGGGGCCGTTTACGAGCAGTACTTC. Residues: CAASGGAVYEQYF.

The chain uses TRBV5-6 and TRBJ1-5; the D gene is possibly TRBD1 (6 bases). CDR1 and CDR2 from the germline V gene are SGHDT and YYEEEE. The CDR3 is 16 amino acids. V dropped 2 bases and J dropped 1 base, with 13 bases sitting between them. CDR3 protein: CASSLGTSLSNQPQHF. The CDR3 bases are TGTGCCAGCAGCTTAGGGACATCCCTCAGCAATCAGCCCCAGCATTTT.

The chain couples TRBV6-1 to TRBJ1-1; the D is unclear. CDR3 length: 12 amino acids. Germline loops: CDR1 MNHNS, CDR2 SASEGT. V dropped 5 bases and J dropped 8 bases, with 12 bases sitting between them. The CDR3 sequence: CASSYTSGEAFF. The CDR3 DNA reads as TGTGCCAGCAGTTATACCTCTGGGGAAGCTTTCTTT.

This CDR3 reads CASQTGGEETEAFF. DNA for the CDR3: TGTGCCAGCCAGACAGGGGGGGAGGAGACTGAAGCTTTCTTT. The chain is built from TRBV6-5 and TRBJ1-1; 9 nucleotides match TRBD1. The germline V gene has CDR1 MNHEY and CDR2 SVGAGI. The CDR3 sequence is 14 residues long. V was clipped by 8 bases and J by 5 bases; unmatched bases: 9.

V gene TRBV9 combines with J gene TRBJ2-1; 7 bases align to TRBD2. Germline V CDR1 and CDR2: SGDLS, YYNGEE. The length of the CDR3 is 18 residues. J lost 1 base, V lost 3 bases, and 13 bases had no gene match. The CDR3 nucleotides read TGTGCCAGCAGCGCCGACCATGGGACGGGGGGTTCCTACAATGAGCAGTTCTTC. It encodes CASSADHGTGGSYNEQFF.

The rearrangement joins TRBV25-1 to TRBJ1-5, with D unclear. The V and J ends lost 6 bases and 8 bases respectively, with 20 bases between them. Per germline, CDR1 MGHDK and CDR2 SYGVNS. The CDR3 length is 15 residues. The CDR3 spells CASRATGSNWEPQHF. In nucleotides, the CDR3 is TGTGCCAGCAGGGCCACGGGGTCTAATTGGGAGCCCCAGCATTTT.

DNA for the CDR3: TGTGCCAGCAGGGGGAGTGACAGGGGGCAAATCGGGGAGCTGTTTTTT. It codes for CASRGSDRGQIGELFF. The genes are TRBV13 and TRBJ2-2, with 10 positions matching TRBD1. The CDR3 sequence is 16 residues long. The germline V gene encodes CDR1 PRHDT and CDR2 FYEKMQ (reference sequence). V gave up 6 bases and J gave up 7 bases; unmatched junction bases: 11.

The rearrangement joins TRBV19 to TRBJ2-5; TRBD1 is a possible D gene (6 bases). V dropped 4 bases and J dropped 2 bases, with 14 bases sitting between them. This CDR3 spans 15 amino acids. Germline V CDR1 and CDR2: LNHDA, SQIVND (reference sequence). Here the CDR3 DNA reads TGTGCCAGTAGTACGGGACACCCCTTGCAAGAGACCCAGTACTTC. Protein sequence: CASSTGHPLQETQYF.

This chain connects TRBV6-6 to TRBJ1-2; 8 bases fit TRBD1. Germline values: CDR1 MNHNY, CDR2 SVGAGI (reference sequence). This CDR3 spans 13 amino acids. The V segment lost 2 bases and the J segment 8 bases; nucleotides outside the gene matches: 4. The CDR3 DNA is TGTGCCAGCAGTTACATGACAGGGGAAGGCTACACCTTC. Translated: CASSYMTGEGYTF.

The chain joins TRBV7-9 to TRBJ2-7; 10 bases fit TRBD2. After removal of 4 bases from V and 1 base from J, the junction contained 4 bases not matched to a gene. Germline V lookup: CDR1 SEHNR, CDR2 FQNEAQ (reference sequence). The CDR3 runs to 15 residues. DNA for the CDR3: TGTGCCAGCAGCTCTACTAGCGGGGTATCCTACGAGCAGTACTTC. Protein sequence: CASSSTSGVSYEQYF.

The chain carries TRBV7-9 and TRBJ1-5; the D gene is possibly TRBD1 (5 bases). The CDR3 runs to 15 residues. Germline assignment: CDR1 SEHNR and CDR2 FQNEAQ (reference sequence). Trimming left V 4 bases short and J 8 bases short, with 18 bases between. This CDR3 is CASSSGRGGREPQHF. The CDR3 DNA sequence: TGTGCCAGCAGCTCCGGCCGGGGGGGTAGAGAGCCCCAGCATTTT.

The rearrangement links TRBV9 to TRBJ2-1; possible D gene TRBD2, 5 bases. CDR3 length: 13 amino acids. In germline, CDR1 is SGDLS, CDR2 YYNGEE. The V end lost 10 bases, the J end lost 3 bases, and 14 bases lay between the germline ends. The CDR3 DNA sequence: TGTGCCCCTGCAAGGAGGTACTACAATGAGCAGTTCTTC. Its protein is CAPARRYYNEQFF.

V and J are TRBV11-1 and TRBJ2-7, with D possibly being TRBD1 (5 bases). V lost 1 base, J lost 3 bases, and 7 bases lay in between. The CDR3 runs 13 residues. Germline CDR1 SGHAT, CDR2 FQDESV (reference sequence). CDR3 in amino acids: CASSLEDSYEQYF. CDR3 bases: TGTGCCAGCAGCTTAGAAGACAGCTACGAGCAGTACTTC. The whole variable domain, remainder taken from reference TRBV11-1 and TRBJ2-7, is EAEVAQSPRYKITEKSQAVAFWCDPISGHATLYWYRQILGQGPELLVQFQDESVVDDSQLPKDRFSAERLKGVDSTLKIQPAELGDSAMYLCASSLEDSYEQYFGPGTRLTVT.

V usage is TRBV7-9 and J usage is TRBJ1-1; the match to TRBD1 covers 8 bases. Per the germline V gene, CDR1 is SEHNR and CDR2 is FQNEAQ (reference sequence). This CDR3 region has 14 residues. The ends lost 5 bases at V and 5 bases at J; junction bases unmatched: 7. This CDR3 reads CASSLATGVTEAFF. CDR3 coding DNA: TGTGCCAGCAGCCTGGCGACAGGGGTAACTGAAGCTTTCTTT.

The chain is built from TRBV27 and TRBJ2-7; 9 bases map to TRBD1. The junction had 5 bases not matched to a gene; V was cut back by 3 bases and J by 5 bases. The CDR3 sequence is 14 residues long. The germline CDR1 and CDR2 sequences are MNHEY and SMNVEV (reference sequence). The CDR3 region has the DNA TGTGCCAGCAGTTTCACCGGGACAGGGAACGAGCAGTACTTC. It specifies CASSFTGTGNEQYF.

The chain carries TRBV7-7 and TRBJ2-7; a possible D gene is TRBD1 (7 bases). In germline, CDR1 is SSHAT, CDR2 FNYEAQ (reference sequence). This CDR3 has 16 amino acids. V lost 5 bases, J lost 2 bases, and 19 bases lay in between. CDR3 protein: CASSPGVTGNPYEQYF. The DNA for the CDR3 is TGTGCCAGCAGCCCGGGGGTGACAGGGAACCCCTACGAGCAGTACTTC. The full variable domain, rest sourced from reference TRBV7-7 and TRBJ2-7, is GAGVSQSPRYKVTKRGQDVTLRCDPISSHATLYWYQQALGQGPEFLTYFNYEAQPDKSGLPSDRFSAERPEGSISTLTIQRTEQRDSAMYRCASSPGVTGNPYEQYFGPGTRLTVT.

This rearrangement joins TRBV6-1 to TRBJ2-7; possibly TRBD1 for D (6 bases). There are 14 residues in the CDR3. Per germline, CDR1 MNHNS and CDR2 SASEGT. Trimming stripped 3 bases from V and 2 bases from J, with 11 bases between. The CDR3 reads CASSEGDITYEQYF. The DNA for the CDR3 is TGTGCCAGCAGTGAGGGGGACATAACCTACGAGCAGTACTTC.

The V call is TRBV27, the J call TRBJ2-2; D gene unclear. V was trimmed by 3 bases and J by 7 bases, leaving 6 bases between them. Germline lookup yields CDR1 MNHEY and CDR2 SMNVEV (reference sequence). This CDR3 has 12 amino acids. CDR3 region: CASSFRSGELFF. The CDR3 DNA sequence: TGTGCCAGCAGTTTCCGTAGCGGGGAGCTGTTTTTT.

This clone was seen many times. V is TRBV7-8 and J is TRBJ2-7, with 9 bases lining up with TRBD2. The CDR3 consists of 14 residues. Unmatched junction bases numbered 6, after V lost 5 bases and J lost 4 bases. Germline CDR1 and CDR2: SGHVS and FQNEAQ. CDR3 nucleotide sequence: TGTGCCAGCAGCCCTAGCGGGACAGTGTACGAGCAGTACTTC. Protein sequence: CASSPSGTVYEQYF.

The V and J genes are TRBV27 and TRBJ1-2; TRBD1 agrees at 7 bases. CDR1 MNHEY and CDR2 SMNVEV come from the germline V gene (reference sequence). The CDR3 is made up of 17 amino acids. J was trimmed by 0 bases and V by 4 bases; bases with no gene match: 11. The CDR3 is CASSSLTGFHANYGYTF. CDR3 in DNA: TGTGCCAGCAGTTCCCTGACAGGGTTTCACGCTAACTATGGCTACACCTTC.

This clone was picked up one time. J is TRBJ2-1 and V is TRBV27, with a weak D call TRBD1 (6 bases). The CDR3 runs to 12 residues. Trimming cost V 5 bases and J 8 bases, with 10 bases left between them. The germline gives CDR1 MNHEY, CDR2 SMNVEV (reference sequence). CDR3 sequence reads: CASSAQGYEQFF. DNA of the CDR3: TGTGCCAGCAGTGCACAGGGCTATGAGCAGTTCTTC.

The V and J genes are TRBV6-1 and TRBJ2-7; D not resolved. Germline CDR1 is MNHNS and CDR2 is SASEGT. V lost 3 bases and J 1 base, leaving 1 base between the germline ends. The CDR3 length is 11 residues. The CDR3 DNA reads TGTGCCAGCAGTGAGTCCTACGAGCAGTACTTC. The encoded protein is CASSESYEQYF.

The J gene is TRBJ1-2, the V gene TRBV11-2, with D unresolved. The CDR3 extends over 13 amino acids. Germline V gene sequence: CDR1 SGHAT, CDR2 FQNNGV. V was pared by 5 bases and J by 8 bases, with 15 bases between. The CDR3 loop reads CASSLFTDMGYTF. The CDR3 region has the DNA TGTGCCAGCAGCCTCTTTACCGATATGGGCTACACCTTC.